This T cell receptor beta chain was identified during a study of radiation and T cells in renal cell carcinoma. Regarding the study as a whole: In blood, top tumor clones expanded by 2 weeks, shrinking by 4.

Noted time point: blood 2 weeks post-SBRT. Treatment reported: 15 Gy SBRT to primary tumor, nephrectomy 4 weeks later. This CDR3 has 16 residues. Germline-derived CDR1 and CDR2 are SEHNR and FQNEAQ (reference sequence). The trim removed 4 bases at V and 1 base at J, leaving 5 bases unmatched. In the case of this clone: Its target is not known.

The data were produced by immunoSEQ multiplex PCR, yet TCRdb's version contains in-frame clones alone and is incomplete. The data show 100,000 to 150,000 clones, approximately 90% seen once. This material consisted of blood, taken from a patient whose treatment included radiotherapy and nephrectomy. This receptor was taken from a woman between 70 and 85 years old with renal cell carcinoma. V is TRBV7-9 and J is TRBJ2-5, with 11 bases identical to TRBD2. The CDR3 DNA reads as TGTGCCAGCAGCTCCGGGACTAGCGGACCCCAAGAGACCCAGTACTTC. Translated: CASSSGTSGPQETQYF.